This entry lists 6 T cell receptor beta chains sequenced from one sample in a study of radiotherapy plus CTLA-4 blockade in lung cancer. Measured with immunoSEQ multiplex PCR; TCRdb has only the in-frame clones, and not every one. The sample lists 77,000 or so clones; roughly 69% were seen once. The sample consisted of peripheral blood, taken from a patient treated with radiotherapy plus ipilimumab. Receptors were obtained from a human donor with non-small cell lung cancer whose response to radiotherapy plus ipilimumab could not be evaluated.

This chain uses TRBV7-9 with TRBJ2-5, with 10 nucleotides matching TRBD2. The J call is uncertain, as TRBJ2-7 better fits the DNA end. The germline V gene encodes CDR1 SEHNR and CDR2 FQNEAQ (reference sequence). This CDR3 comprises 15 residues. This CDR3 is CASSLGLAGAYEQYF. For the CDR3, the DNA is TGTGCCAGCAGCTTAGGCCTAGCGGGAGCCTACGAGCAGTACTTC.

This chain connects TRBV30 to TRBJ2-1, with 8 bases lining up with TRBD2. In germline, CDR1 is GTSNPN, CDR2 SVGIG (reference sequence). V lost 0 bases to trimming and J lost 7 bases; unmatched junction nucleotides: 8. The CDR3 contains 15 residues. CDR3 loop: CAWSVGTRPLNEQFF. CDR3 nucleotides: TGTGCCTGGAGTGTTGGGACTAGACCCTTGAATGAGCAGTTCTTC.

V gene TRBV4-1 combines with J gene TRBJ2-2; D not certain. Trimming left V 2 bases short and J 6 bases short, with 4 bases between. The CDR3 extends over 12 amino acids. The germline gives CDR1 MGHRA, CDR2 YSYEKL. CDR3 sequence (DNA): TGCGCCAGCAGCCAAATCGCCGGGGAGCTGTTTTTT. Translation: CASSQIAGELFF.

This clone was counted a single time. In DNA, the CDR3 is TGTGCCACCAGCTCAGCCGCGGGACCCTTTAGGGCCGGGGAGCTGTTTTTT. This gives the protein CATSSAAGPFRAGELFF. The V call is TRBV15, the J call TRBJ2-2, with D perhaps matching TRBD2 (6 bases). The V end was cut by 5 bases, the J end by 6 bases, with 22 bases between. Germline lookup yields CDR1 LNHNV and CDR2 YYDKDF (reference sequence). The CDR3 runs 17 residues.

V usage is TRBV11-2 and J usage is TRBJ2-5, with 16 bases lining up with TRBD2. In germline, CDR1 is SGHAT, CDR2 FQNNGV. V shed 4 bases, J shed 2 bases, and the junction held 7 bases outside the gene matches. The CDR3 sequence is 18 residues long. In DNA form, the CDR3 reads TGTGCCAGCAGCTCTCCGGGACTAGCGGGGGGGAAACAAGAGACCCAGTACTTC. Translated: CASSSPGLAGGKQETQYF. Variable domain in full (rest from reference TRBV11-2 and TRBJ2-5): EAGVAQSPRYKIIEKRQSVAFWCNPISGHATLYWYQQILGQGPKLLIQFQNNGVVDDSQLPKDRFSAERLKGVDSTLKIQPAKLEDSAVYLCASSSPGLAGGKQETQYFGPGTRLLVL.

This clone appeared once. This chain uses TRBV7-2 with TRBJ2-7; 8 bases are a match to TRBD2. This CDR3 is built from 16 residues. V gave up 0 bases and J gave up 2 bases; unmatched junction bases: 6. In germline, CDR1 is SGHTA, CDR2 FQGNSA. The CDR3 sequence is CASSLARLASAYEQYF. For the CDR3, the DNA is TGTGCCAGCAGCTTAGCGAGACTAGCGTCCGCCTACGAGCAGTACTTC. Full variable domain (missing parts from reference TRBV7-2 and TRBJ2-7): GAGVSQSPSNKVTEKGKDVELRCDPISGHTALYWYRQSLGQGLEFLIYFQGNSAPDKSGLPSDRFSAERTGGSVSTLTIQRTQQEDSAVYLCASSLARLASAYEQYFGPGTRLTVT.